The 26 T cell receptor beta chains given below trace back to one sample, sequenced in a study of shared clonotypes between healthy human individuals. Clones were read by immunoSEQ multiplex PCR, and TCRdb kept only the in-frame ones, dropping some. The sample holds approximately 980,000 clones, less than 85% seen once. The specimen was memory CD4+ T cells sorted from blood. Subset in this sample: CD45RA-negative fraction. The receptors here all came from a man younger than 35 in good health.

Notes on this clone: Other DNA sequences in the same sample also yield this CDR3. The chain couples TRBV18 to TRBJ1-1; weak D call: TRBD1 (6 bases). Deletions cut 1 base from V and 8 bases from J, with 8 bases between. This CDR3 is built from 12 residues. Germline V lookup: CDR1 KGHSH, CDR2 LQKENI. This chain's CDR3 is CASSPQDREAFF. Written as DNA, the CDR3 is TGTGCCAGCTCACCACAGGACAGAGAAGCTTTCTTT.

This clone turned up a few times. The genes are TRBV5-1 and TRBJ1-2, with no clear D. The V end was cut by 3 bases, the J end by 3 bases, with 6 bases between. CDR1 and CDR2 from the germline V gene are SGHRS and YFSETQ. This CDR3 comprises 12 residues. The CDR3 DNA reads TGCGCCAGCAGCTCCAACGACTATGGCTACACCTTC. Translation: CASSSNDYGYTF.

This rearrangement joins TRBV2 to TRBJ2-7; TRBD1 agrees at 9 bases. This CDR3 is built from 14 residues. Germline V lookup: CDR1 SNHLY, CDR2 FYNNEI. Unmatched junction bases numbered 3, after V lost 6 bases and J lost 0 bases. The CDR3 DNA is TGTGCCAGCAGGGGACAGGGAAGCTCCTACGAGCAGTACTTC. Its translation: CASRGQGSSYEQYF. The entire variable domain, with the rest obtained from reference TRBV2 and TRBJ2-7, is as follows: EPEVTQTPSHQVTQMGQEVILRCVPISNHLYFYWYRQILGQKVEFLVSFYNNEISEKSEIFDDQFSVERPDGSNFTLKIRSTKLEDSAMYFCASRGQGSSYEQYFGPGTRLTVT.

A remark on this clone: This same CDR3 is encoded by further DNA sequences in the sample. The chain employs TRBV19 and TRBJ1-5, with 7 bases that match TRBD1. Looked up from germline, CDR1 is LNHDA and CDR2 is SQIVND (reference sequence). The J segment lost 4 bases and the V segment lost 5 bases, leaving 5 bases of the junction unmatched. The CDR3 is 14 amino acids. CDR3 protein: CASSPQQGNQPQHF. The CDR3, as DNA: TGTGCCAGTAGTCCACAACAGGGGAATCAGCCCCAGCATTTT.

This clone has only one observation. A read error may be the cause here, since a much bigger clone is one base away. The chain is built from TRBV7-8 and TRBJ1-1; weak D call: TRBD1 (6 bases). Germline V gene sequence: CDR1 SGHVS, CDR2 FQNEAQ. The CDR3 consists of 13 residues. V was trimmed by 5 bases and J by 1 base, leaving 8 bases between them. The CDR3, as DNA: TGTGCCAGCAGCCCGGGACAGAACACTGAAGCTTTCTTT. Encoded protein: CASSPGQNTEAFF.

The chain couples TRBV5-1 to TRBJ2-6, with D tentatively TRBD2 (6 bases). The CDR3 totals 17 residues. V was pared by 0 bases and J by 2 bases, with 12 bases between. Germline V gene lookup returns CDR1 SGHRS and CDR2 YFSETQ. The CDR3 DNA follows: TGCGCCAGCAGCTTGGCCGGGGGTTCCCCTGGGGCCAACGTCCTGACTTTC. Protein: CASSLAGGSPGANVLTF.

The chain has TRBV28 and TRBJ2-7, with 10 bases lining up with TRBD1. Per the germline V gene, CDR1 is MDHEN and CDR2 is SYDVKM. The ends lost 2 bases at V and 5 bases at J; junction bases unmatched: 3. The CDR3 has 14 residues. The chain's CDR3 is CASSLGGTGDEQYF. CDR3 DNA sequence: TGTGCCAGCAGTTTAGGCGGGACAGGGGACGAGCAGTACTTC.

V and J are TRBV5-1 and TRBJ2-7, with 12 bases identical to TRBD2. V was pared by 0 bases and J by 3 bases, with 4 bases of the junction left unmatched. The CDR3 is 16 residues long. The V gene's germline CDR1 is SGHRS and CDR2 YFSETQ. The CDR3 is CASSLAPSGGVYEQYF. DNA for the CDR3: TGCGCCAGCAGCTTGGCCCCTAGCGGGGGGGTCTACGAGCAGTACTTC.

The chain joins TRBV7-6 to TRBJ1-1; the D gene is possibly TRBD1 (6 bases). This CDR3 is 15 amino acids long. Trimming shortened V by 5 bases and J by 2 bases, and 15 bases separated the two germline ends. Looked up from germline, CDR1 is SGHVS and CDR2 is FNYEAQ. The DNA of the CDR3 is TGTGCCAGCAGCAACGGACAGTCGATCAACACTGAAGCTTTCTTT. It translates to CASSNGQSINTEAFF.

To note about this clone: The identical CDR3 is also encoded by other nucleotide sequences in the sample. J is TRBJ2-7 and V is TRBV28, with D maybe TRBD2 (6 bases). This CDR3 spans 12 amino acids. The V end was cut by 5 bases, the J end by 5 bases, with 10 bases between. Germline CDR1 reads MDHEN; CDR2 reads SYDVKM. CDR3 region: CASSPRGNEQYF. CDR3 nucleotides: TGTGCCAGCAGTCCTCGGGGGAACGAGCAGTACTTC.

V is TRBV7-2 and J is TRBJ1-1; D is unresolved. The germline gives CDR1 SGHTA, CDR2 FQGNSA. The CDR3 consists of 15 residues. Trimming took 2 bases from V and 6 from J, leaving 16 bases between them. The CDR3 sequence is CASSLPTTGRAEAFF. The CDR3 region has the DNA TGTGCCAGCAGCTTACCTACAACGGGTCGGGCTGAAGCTTTCTTT.

This clone came up a few times. The CDR3 coding sequence is TGCGCCAGCAGCTTGACTAGCAGCTACAATGAGCAGTTCTTC. This codes for CASSLTSSYNEQFF. The J gene is TRBJ2-1, the V gene TRBV5-1; tentative D call: TRBD2 (6 bases). CDR3 length equals 14 residues. The germline CDR1 and CDR2 sequences are SGHRS and YFSETQ. Trimming took off 1 base at V and 3 bases at J, with 8 bases between the two ends.

The chain joins TRBV12-5 to TRBJ2-3, with TRBD2 matching over 11 bases. CDR3 length: 15 residues. The germline CDR1 and CDR2 sequences are LGHNT and FRNRAP. The J segment lost 4 bases and the V segment lost 5 bases, leaving 5 bases of the junction unmatched. CDR3 amino acids: CASGLAGGLSDTQYF. CDR3 nucleotides: TGTGCTAGTGGTCTAGCGGGGGGACTTTCAGATACGCAGTATTTT.

The chain carries TRBV27 and TRBJ1-5; 8 nucleotides agree with TRBD1. Germline CDR1 reads MNHEY; CDR2 reads SMNVEV (reference sequence). The CDR3 has 15 residues. Trimming took 4 bases from V and 2 from J; bases not matched to a gene: 4. The CDR3 sequence is CASSSSTGGNQPQHF. CDR3 bases: TGTGCCAGCAGTTCGTCGACAGGGGGCAATCAGCCCCAGCATTTT.

The chain combines TRBV6-5 with TRBJ2-7, with D tentatively TRBD2 (5 bases). The CDR3 extends over 14 amino acids. With 4 bases removed from V and 9 bases from J, the gap between germline ends came to 19 bases. Germline V CDR1 and CDR2: MNHEY, SVGAGI. The DNA for the CDR3 is TGTGCCAGCAGTTCCCCGGGAATATTCTCCGTGCAGTACTTC. It encodes CASSSPGIFSVQYF.

The gene calls are TRBV18 and TRBJ2-3, with no clear D. Per germline, CDR1 KGHSH and CDR2 LQKENI. The CDR3 is 15 amino acids. With 1 base removed from V and 1 base from J, the gap between germline ends came to 9 bases. This chain's CDR3 is CASSPHSVGTDTQYF. The CDR3 DNA is TGTGCCAGCTCACCACATAGTGTGGGCACAGATACGCAGTATTTT. The full variable domain, in which reference TRBV18 and TRBJ2-3 provide the parts outside the CDR3, is NAGVMQNPRHLVRRRGQEARLRCSPMKGHSHVYWYRQLPEEGLKFMVYLQKENIIDESGMPKERFSAEFPKEGPSILRIQQVVRGDSAAYFCASSPHSVGTDTQYFGPGTRLTVL.

This clone showed up just once. This chain's CDR3 is CASSLVAGGLETQYF. CDR3 in DNA: TGTGCCAGCAGCTTAGTAGCGGGGGGGCTGGAGACCCAGTACTTC. The rearrangement joins TRBV7-2 to TRBJ2-5; 11 bases fit TRBD2. V was pared by 1 base and J by 5 bases, with 3 bases of the junction left unmatched. From germline, CDR1 is SGHTA and CDR2 FQGNSA. CDR3 length: 15 amino acids.

The J gene is TRBJ1-5, the V gene TRBV2; 9 nucleotides line up with TRBD1. From germline, CDR1 is SNHLY and CDR2 FYNNEI. V lost 7 bases, J lost 5 bases, and 6 bases stayed unmatched. The length of the CDR3 is 14 residues. CDR3 sequence (DNA): TGTGCCAGCATTACGGACAGGGGAGATCAGCCCCAGCATTTT. This codes for CASITDRGDQPQHF.

This clone came up once. One base away lies a much larger clone, so this may be a sequencing read error. This chain connects TRBV6-6 to TRBJ1-1; D not resolved. Trimming removed 2 bases from V and 1 base from J, with 8 bases in between. Germline V gene lookup returns CDR1 MNHNY and CDR2 SVGAGI (reference sequence). The CDR3 extends over 14 amino acids. The CDR3 bases are TGTGCCAGCAGTTACCTGGGATCGAACACTGAAGCTTTCTTT. It encodes CASSYLGSNTEAFF.

The chain joins TRBV27 to TRBJ2-7; TRBD2 aligns across 10 bases. Germline V lookup: CDR1 MNHEY, CDR2 SMNVEV (reference sequence). The CDR3 has 19 residues. Trimming cost V 3 bases and J 3 bases; bases outside gene matches: 17. CDR3 DNA sequence: TGTGCCAGCAGTTTCAGGGGCGATTCTAGCGGGGGACTTAACTACGAGCAGTACTTC. Residues: CASSFRGDSSGGLNYEQYF.

This clone was seen more than once but under ten times. V gene TRBV29-1 combines with J gene TRBJ1-1, with D maybe TRBD1 (5 bases). The CDR3 length is 13 residues. Germline CDR1 is SQVTM and CDR2 is ANQGSEA. V was clipped by 3 bases and J by 10 bases, with 18 bases between them. The CDR3 loop is CSVDGTAVPGAFF. The CDR3 nucleotides read TGCAGCGTTGATGGGACGGCCGTTCCCGGAGCTTTCTTT.

Comment on this clone: Other nucleotide sequences in the sample specify the same CDR3. The chain carries TRBV27 and TRBJ2-7; D is ambiguous. V lost 3 bases and J 2 bases, leaving 8 bases between the germline ends. The CDR3 has 13 amino acids. Germline lookup yields CDR1 MNHEY and CDR2 SMNVEV (reference sequence). The CDR3 DNA is TGTGCCAGCAGTTTTCCAGGAACCTACGAGCAGTACTTC. Translating gives CASSFPGTYEQYF.

This chain uses TRBV4-1 with TRBJ2-5; unclear D gene. The V and J ends lost 0 bases and 5 bases respectively, with 10 bases between them. Germline V gene sequence: CDR1 MGHRA, CDR2 YSYEKL. The CDR3 is 14 residues long. The chain's CDR3 is CASSQESPQETQYF. CDR3 sequence (DNA): TGCGCCAGCAGCCAAGAATCGCCCCAGGAGACCCAGTACTTC.

This sequence joins TRBV10-3 and TRBJ2-1; TRBD2 is a possible D gene (5 bases). Germline loops: CDR1 ENHRY, CDR2 SYGVKD. Trimming took off 6 bases at V and 5 bases at J, with 23 bases between the two ends. The length of the CDR3 is 17 residues. The CDR3 coding sequence is TGTGCCATCAGGACTATGTTGACTGTCATCGGGGACAATGAGCAGTTCTTC. Translating gives CAIRTMLTVIGDNEQFF.

CDR3 nucleotides: TGCGCCAGCAGCCAGACAGGGGGCGGTCAACAGCCCCAGCATTTT. Translating gives CASSQTGGGQQPQHF. The chain uses TRBV5-1 and TRBJ1-5, with 10 nucleotides matching TRBD1. The germline CDR1 and CDR2 sequences are SGHRS and YFSETQ. Trimming at V came to 4 bases and at J to 7 bases, leaving 8 bases not matched to a gene. The length of the CDR3 is 15 residues.

The chain joins TRBV5-1 to TRBJ1-3; no clear D. V was shortened by 0 bases and J by 4 bases, with 11 bases between the two germline ends. Germline CDR1 SGHRS, CDR2 YFSETQ. CDR3 length equals 15 residues. The CDR3 DNA reads as TGCGCCAGCAGCTTGGAGAAAGGAGGGGGAAACACCATATATTTT. Translated, it gives CASSLEKGGGNTIYF.